This T cell receptor (beta chain) came from a study of blood T cell repertoires in COVID-19. Study summary: Researchers got acute and convalescent COVID-19 samples from the United States, Italy and Spain. PBMCs, B-cell-depleted T cells, or T cells provided the cDNA or gDNA that made up the material.

Per the germline V gene, CDR1 is LGHDT and CDR2 is YNNKEL (reference sequence). Trimming stripped 2 bases from V and 4 bases from J, with 12 bases between. The CDR3 is made up of 14 amino acids. Per the original data handling: Using reference gene primer amplification, nucleated cell counts were estimated. TCRdb keeps only in-frame clones here, not all; method: immunoSEQ multiplex PCR. V and J calls plus clone size are reproduced from that table; the DNA served to infer D and trimming. The sample lists about 40,000 clones; 70% to 90% were seen once. The TCR sequence derives from a human donor in a cohort sampled during active COVID-19. V is TRBV3-1 (or the pseudogene TRBV3-2) and J is TRBJ2-7; D perhaps matches TRBD1 (6 bases). The sample consisted of peripheral blood. CDR3 nucleotide sequence: TGTGCCAGCAGCCAAACTAAGACAGGATACGAGCAGTACTTC. Protein product: CASSQTKTGYEQYF.